This TCR beta chain stems from a study of T cell clonality in common variable immunodeficiency. Worth noting for this clone: Its target is unknown. Sequencing ends 3 residues short of the CDR3 end; the germline J gene provides the rest.

After removal of 6 bases from V and 2 bases from J, the junction contained 7 bases not matched to a gene. The CDR3 contains 15 residues. Looked up from germline, CDR1 is SNHLY and CDR2 is FYNNEI. Study-wide results and caveats: The cause of increased CVID clonality remains unclear without subpopulation sequencing. CVID subjects showed higher TCRbeta clonality than healthy controls. Fewer TCRbeta clones were shared among CVID subjects than controls.

Sequencing was performed with immunoSEQ multiplex PCR; in TCRdb, only in-frame clones are kept and a portion is missing. Altogether tens of thousands of clones were found in the sample, and no singletons occur. The chain employs TRBV2 and TRBJ2-3; 8 bases fit TRBD2. The origin of this receptor is a person aged 18 to 69 in good health. Sequencing input: peripheral blood mononuclear cells. The CDR3 bases that were read are TGTGCCAGCAGCCTAGAAGCGGGGGCCACAGATACG. It codes for CASSLEAGATDT. The entire CDR3 is CASSLEAGATDTQYF.